This TCR beta chain was recovered during a study of CD8 T cells in cerebrospinal fluid in Alzheimer's disease. Study-wide results and limits: Patients with mild cognitive impairment or Alzheimer's disease had a larger top CSF clone percentage than controls.

This clonotype is classed as medium-sized (0.01 to 0.1%) by frequency. What it binds is unknown. CSF cells underwent 10X single-cell V(D)J and 5' gene-expression profiling. Reprocessing the 10x single-cell sequencing reads, TCRdb reports a single entry for every CDR3 protein and omits DNA. This sample's clone table lists more than 1,300 distinct CDR3 sequences. The CDR3 has 13 residues. Germline loops: CDR1 MNHEY, CDR2 SMNVEV (reference sequence). Sequences were obtained from cerebrospinal fluid. The genes are TRBV27 and TRBJ2-1. The receptor was derived from a human donor with Alzheimer's disease. CDR3 amino acids: CASSLTTYNEQFF.